This T cell receptor (beta chain) was identified during a study of memory CD8 T cells in hepatitis C reinfection (dated by TCRdb to 2017 to 2019). Turning to the overall study: Of the five donors, three spontaneously resolved two consecutive HCV infections, and two cleared a primary infection but developed chronic infection after reinfection. An HCV reinfection was defined as a positive HCV RNA test that came after two negative tests taken at least 60 days apart. Pre-reinfection samples were collected between 55 and 20 weeks before reinfection was detected. In about five donors, the study followed the TCR beta repertoire of virus-specific CD8 T cells over time through an HCV reinfection episode. Between 2009 and 2012, a handful of reinfection cases with stored pre-reinfection samples were identified. In the reinfection study, participants who had previously resolved an HCV infection were followed up every 3 months. Overall results and qualifications from the work: Because the study included only a handful of donors, definitive conclusions about public clonotypes linked to secondary clearance could not be reached.

Library method: the immunoSEQ multiplex PCR assay. Genomic DNA was extracted from sorted cells, and the TCR beta V, D and J regions were sequenced by Adaptive Biotechnologies' automated high-throughput method. A two-step, bias-controlled multiplex PCR was used to amplify CDR3 regions. An Illumina instrument was used to sequence the amplified TCR beta libraries. Regarding the original processing steps: Demultiplexed reads were processed to lower amplification and sequencing bias, and the IMGT database was used to assign CDR3 sequences to gene families. ImmunoSEQ software version 2.0 was used to analyze the repertoire data. Out-of-frame sequences and sequences with stop codons in the CDR3 were removed from clonotype lists. Clonotypes with a frequency below 0.01% were excluded because such clonotypes corresponded to less than one cell. To get richness, observed richness was divided by input cell number, while evenness came from dividing Shannon entropy by log observed richness. Repertoire diversity and similarity between time points were quantified using Simpson diversity and Morisita-Horn overlap indices. Clonotypes were categorized as dominant (>1%), sub-dominant (0.5-0.99%), low abundance (0.1-0.49%) or lowest abundance (<0.1%). A germline index was calculated as total CDR3 length minus total nucleotide additions, divided by total CDR3 length. Entries here come from immuneACCESS through TCRdb and include only in-frame sequences with V and J called. Some clones fail to appear in such tables; in the studies checked, an unresolved V gene covers under half of the shortfall, and the cause of the remainder is unknown. The D gene and trimming were derived from the DNA, and the V and J assignments and clone size from that table. Counted in this sample were approximately 51,000 clones; roughly 91% of them appeared once. Approximately 1% of the sample belongs to the ten largest clones.

The CDR3 starts with the cysteine, ends with the phenylalanine, and has 15 residues. Only the CDR3 region is kept as DNA, spanning 45 bases read in frame from base 1. V sheds 3 bases and J sheds 2 bases, leaving 14 bases between their ends. According to the germline V gene, CDR1 reads SGDLS and CDR2 reads YYNGEE. This clone appeared once. There is no known antigen for this receptor. No qualities accompany the bases; no much larger clone lies one base away. This specimen's time point label, interpreted: pre-reinfection, 55 to 20 weeks before reinfection detection. TCR sequencing was performed on the sorted cells directly ex vivo, without any in vitro expansion beforehand. The donors, who were people who inject drugs, were enrolled in the Montreal Acute Hepatitis C Cohort Study (HEPCO) in Canada. As controls, total naive CD8 T cells were sorted as viable CD3+ CD8+ CD45RO- cells from a couple of donors at all three reinfection time points. Before sorting, cryopreserved peripheral blood mononuclear cells were thawed and used as the source for purifying CD8 T cells. The MACS CD8+ T cell Isolation Kit was used to enrich CD8 T cells through negative selection. A BD FACSAria II sorter with FACSDiva software was used for cell sorting, and FlowJo was used for data analysis.

The chain links TRBV9 with TRBJ2-5; matching of 6 bases hints at TRBD2 as the D gene. The sequenced sample consisted of naive CD8+ T cells sorted from blood. The cell subset or site label of this sample denotes: total naive CD8+CD45RO- T cells. The sequence came from a man between 18 and 29 years old with hepatitis C virus infection. The CDR3 region reads CASSGWGGGQETQYF. The DNA sequence is given as TGTGCCAGCAGCGGTTGGGGTGGGGGGCAAGAGACCCAGTACTTC. Reference TRBV9 and TRBJ2-5 genes cover what lies past the CDR3, so the full variable domain is DSGVTQTPKHLITATGQRVTLRCSPRSGDLSVYWYQQSLDQGLQFLIQYYNGEERAKGNILERFSAQQFPDLHSELNLSSLELGDSALYFCASSGWGGGQETQYFGPGTRLLVL.